This T cell receptor (beta chain) was sequenced for a study of siplizumab effects on memory and regulatory T cells. Study-wide results and caveats: No naive or memory phenotype could be assigned to roughly 75-95% of proliferating clones. In siplizumab conditions, mappable alloreactive CD4+ clones averaged about 69% Treg-derived, against roughly 25% in controls. Whether the proliferating Tregs (from siplizumab cultures) were suppressive was not confirmed. A small minority of alloreactive clones were mapped to unstimulated subsets.

Regarding this clone: Antigen unknown.

Clones were sequenced by immunoSEQ multiplex PCR, and TCRdb holds only the in-frame ones, with some missing. The sample holds more than 85,000 clones, roughly 90% seen once. Sequencing was carried out using CD4+ T cells sorted from blood. The TCR originated in a human donor in good health.

Here the CDR3 reads CASSFGTGTGAHEQYF. CDR3 bases: TGTGCCAGCAGTTTTGGGACCGGGACAGGGGCCCACGAGCAGTACTTC. The chain uses TRBV6-5 and TRBJ2-7, with 10 bases aligning to TRBD1. Germline-derived CDR1 and CDR2 are MNHEY and SVGAGI. The CDR3 runs 16 residues. The V segment lost 4 bases and the J segment 5 bases; nucleotides outside the gene matches: 11.